These 20 T cell receptor beta chains came from one sample sequenced in a study of Graves' ophthalmopathy and Graves' hyperthyroidism. Amplified material comprised TCR beta CDR3 regions derived from RNA transcripts. RT-PCR in the first round used HTBI primers; a second-round multiplex PCR followed. MiXCR was run by TCRdb on the multiplex PCR reads, yielding one entry per CDR3 protein. The data hold some 350,000 distinct CDR3 sequences, with about a sixth observed a single time. Material for sequencing was peripheral blood. Receptors were obtained from an adult woman with stable Graves' hyperthyroidism.

This clonotype was seen many times. The chain has TRBV7-8 and TRBJ2-2; 8 nucleotides agree with TRBD2. This CDR3 spans 20 amino acids. The V gene's germline CDR1 is SGHVS and CDR2 FQNEAQ. Trimming took 3 bases from V and 1 from J; bases not matched to a gene: 16. For the CDR3, the DNA is TGTGCCAGCAGCTTCTCTAAGGGGGTTGGACGGGAGGGGAACACCGGGGAGCTGTTTTTT. Translating gives CASSFSKGVGREGNTGELFF.

This clonotype was observed many times. The rearrangement uses TRBV24-1 and TRBJ2-2; TRBD1 or TRBD2 may be the D gene (5 bases each). Germline-derived CDR1 and CDR2 are KGHDR and SFDVKD. This CDR3 has 14 amino acids. The V gene lost 9 bases and the J gene lost 1 base, with 11 bases spanning the gap. The CDR3: CATGGSQNTGELFF. The CDR3 DNA reads TGTGCCACCGGGGGATCTCAGAACACCGGGGAGCTGTTTTTT.

V and J are TRBV19 and TRBJ2-5; D gene uncertain. The V end lost 2 bases, the J end lost 1 base, and 11 bases lay between the germline ends. The CDR3 contains 15 residues. Germline CDR1 is LNHDA and CDR2 is SQIVND (reference sequence). The CDR3 loop reads CASSICLAVQETQYF. In DNA, the CDR3 is TGTGCCAGTAGTATATGTTTGGCAGTCCAAGAGACCCAGTACTTC.

This clonotype was seen ten or more times. This sequence joins TRBV6-5 and TRBJ2-5, with D uncertain. There are 13 residues in the CDR3. Germline V gene data show CDR1 as MNHEY and CDR2 as SVGAGI. Trimming removed 10 bases at V and 2 bases at J, with 14 bases between. CDR3 coding DNA: TGTGCCACCTCCATGGGCCTGCAAGAGACCCAGTACTTC. Protein: CATSMGLQETQYF.

This chain joins TRBV4-2 and TRBJ1-2; D uncertain. The CDR3 has 15 residues. V was clipped by 0 bases and J by 7 bases, with 15 bases between them. Germline CDR1 LGHNA, CDR2 YNFKEQ. The CDR3 nucleotides read TGTGCCAGCAGCCAAGATGTGGCAGCATCGTTTGGCTACACCTTC. Amino acids: CASSQDVAASFGYTF.

The genes are TRBV5-1 and TRBJ2-2; D is ambiguous. The CDR3 has 16 residues. V shed 4 bases and J shed 1 base, with 14 bases lying between them. Germline V lookup: CDR1 SGHRS, CDR2 YFSETQ. CDR3 sequence reads: CASSPPAGVNTGELFF. Written as DNA, the CDR3 is TGCGCCAGCAGCCCGCCGGCTGGTGTGAACACCGGGGAGCTGTTTTTT.

The table lists this clonotype with many counts. V gene TRBV15 combines with J gene TRBJ2-5, with D perhaps TRBD1 (5 bases). Germline V lookup: CDR1 LNHNV, CDR2 YYDKDF (reference sequence). V was trimmed by 0 bases and J by 2 bases, leaving 10 bases between them. CDR3 length equals 15 residues. This CDR3 is CATSRDRQRQETQYF. The CDR3 coding sequence is TGTGCCACCAGCAGAGATCGACAGAGACAAGAGACCCAGTACTTC.

The genes are TRBV12-3 or TRBV12-4 and TRBJ2-3, with TRBD1 matching 8 bases. The CDR3 runs 15 residues. V gave up 7 bases and J gave up 2 bases; unmatched junction bases: 8. CDR3 amino acids: CASTRGQAVTDTQYF. The CDR3 DNA sequence: TGTGCCAGCACACGGGGACAGGCTGTCACAGATACGCAGTATTTT.

Many counts were recorded for this clonotype. Sequence at one end of the junction differs from germline and may be a read error. The CDR3 DNA sequence: TGTGCCAGTAGTCCAGGACTAGCGGAAGAGACCCAGCACTTC. Translating it yields CASSPGLAEETQHF. The rearrangement joins TRBV19 to TRBJ2-5, with 10 nucleotides matching TRBD2. The CDR3 extends over 14 amino acids. Germline V CDR1 and CDR2: LNHDA, SQIVND (reference sequence).

This clonotype came up many times. The chain is built from TRBV7-8 and TRBJ2-5; D may match TRBD1 or TRBD2 (5 bases each). The CDR3 is made up of 13 amino acids. CDR1 and CDR2 from the germline V gene are SGHVS and FQNEAQ. Trimming pared 5 bases from V and 5 bases from J, leaving 12 bases between. For the CDR3, the DNA is TGTGCCAGCAGCCAAGGGACGTGGGAGACCCAGTACTTC. Protein product: CASSQGTWETQYF. Full variable domain (missing parts from reference TRBV7-8 and TRBJ2-5): GAGVSQSPRYKVAKRGQDVALRCDPISGHVSLFWYQQALGQGPEFLTYFQNEAQLDKSGLPSDRFFAERPEGSVSTLKIQRTQQEDSAVYLCASSQGTWETQYFGPGTRLLVL.

This clonotype has more than one count but fewer than ten. V and J are TRBV14 and TRBJ2-5; D gene unclear. Trimming cost V 2 bases and J 7 bases, with 11 bases left between them. The CDR3 is 13 residues long. Germline values: CDR1 SGHDN, CDR2 FVKESK. CDR3 DNA: TGTGCCAGCAGCCAAACCAAGATGGGGACCCAGTACTTC. It translates to CASSQTKMGTQYF.

In this sample, this clonotype turned up many times. V gene TRBV11-2 combines with J gene TRBJ2-6; D remains unclear. Deletions cut 6 bases from V and 2 bases from J, with 8 bases between. CDR3 length: 14 amino acids. The germline CDR1 and CDR2 sequences are SGHAT and FQNNGV. CDR3 region: CASRLIAGANVLTF. The CDR3 DNA sequence: TGTGCCAGCAGACTTATTGCTGGGGCCAACGTCCTGACTTTC. Complete variable domain (other parts from reference TRBV11-2 and TRBJ2-6): EAGVAQSPRYKIIEKRQSVAFWCNPISGHATLYWYQQILGQGPKLLIQFQNNGVVDDSQLPKDRFSAERLKGVDSTLKIQPAKLEDSAVYLCASRLIAGANVLTFGAGSRLTVL.

The genes are TRBV20-1 and TRBJ1-2, with TRBD1 matching 7 bases. The CDR3 is made up of 14 amino acids. Unmatched junction bases numbered 10, after V lost 5 bases and J lost 4 bases. CDR1 DFQATT and CDR2 SNEGSKA come from the germline V gene (reference sequence). The CDR3 loop reads CSAPPVDRAYGYTF. The CDR3 DNA is TGCAGTGCTCCTCCCGTCGACAGGGCCTATGGCTACACCTTC.

This clonotype was observed at least ten times. This chain joins TRBV2 and TRBJ1-2; D gene ambiguous. Trimming shortened V by 4 bases and J by 5 bases, and 11 bases separated the two germline ends. CDR3 size: 13 residues. Germline CDR1 reads SNHLY; CDR2 reads FYNNEI. Here the CDR3 reads CASSVARSYGYTF. The CDR3 coding sequence is TGTGCCAGCAGTGTAGCCAGGTCTTATGGCTACACCTTC.

This clonotype has at least ten counts. V usage is TRBV20-1 and J usage is TRBJ1-3; D remains ambiguous. V was cut by 5 bases and J by 0 bases, with 14 bases left in between. The CDR3 is 15 amino acids. Germline V gene lookup returns CDR1 DFQATT and CDR2 SNEGSKA (reference sequence). CDR3 sequence (DNA): TGCAGTGCTTCCCCTGTGGCTGACTCTGGAAACACCATATATTTT. This translates into CSASPVADSGNTIYF.

The genes are TRBV6-1 and TRBJ2-5; TRBD2 might be the D (6 bases). This CDR3 contains 17 residues. Germline V gives CDR1 MNHNS, CDR2 SASEGT. V lost 3 bases and J lost 4, with 21 bases in between. The CDR3 loop is CASSDGGQGIVTETQYF. Written as DNA, the CDR3 is TGTGCCAGCAGTGATGGAGGGCAGGGCATTGTGACAGAGACCCAGTACTTC.

The sample holds many counts of this clonotype. The V and J genes are TRBV27 and TRBJ2-7, with 7 bases lining up with TRBD2. The CDR3 loop spans 14 amino acids. The germline gives CDR1 MNHEY, CDR2 SMNVEV (reference sequence). V dropped 1 base and J dropped 4; count of bases not matched to a gene: 4. The CDR3, as DNA: TGTGCCAGCAGTTTATTGGGAGGGCCATACGAGCAGTACTTC. It encodes CASSLLGGPYEQYF.

This clonotype occurred a few times. A clone one base away is much larger, so this may be a read error. The chain has TRBV6-4 and TRBJ2-2; D gene unclear. Germline V lookup: CDR1 MRHNA, CDR2 SNTAGT. This CDR3 spans 13 amino acids. Trimming removed 2 bases at V and 3 bases at J, with 4 bases between. The CDR3 nucleotides are TGTGCCAGCAGTGACAGGGACACCGGGGAGCTGTTTTTT. It encodes CASSDRDTGELFF.

This clonotype has a count of ten or more. The chain links TRBV28 to TRBJ2-7; a possible D gene is TRBD2 (6 bases). Germline-derived CDR1 and CDR2 are MDHEN and SYDVKM. The CDR3 totals 13 residues. The V gene lost 6 bases and the J gene lost 4 bases, with 13 bases spanning the gap. The CDR3 nucleotides are TGTGCCAGCAGCCCCGGGGGTATTTACGAGCAGTACTTC. This gives the protein CASSPGGIYEQYF.

About this clonotype itself: A read error is possible here, since a much larger clone lies one base away. The V call is TRBV10-3, the J call TRBJ1-1; tentatively, D is TRBD1 (6 bases). Germline CDR1 reads ENHRY; CDR2 reads SYGVKD. The CDR3 is 13 amino acids. The ends were cut back, 9 bases at V and 3 bases at J, with 14 bases in the middle. CDR3: CAIGTRTHTEAFF. The CDR3 DNA reads as TGTGCCATTGGGACACGGACGCACACTGAAGCTTTCTTT.